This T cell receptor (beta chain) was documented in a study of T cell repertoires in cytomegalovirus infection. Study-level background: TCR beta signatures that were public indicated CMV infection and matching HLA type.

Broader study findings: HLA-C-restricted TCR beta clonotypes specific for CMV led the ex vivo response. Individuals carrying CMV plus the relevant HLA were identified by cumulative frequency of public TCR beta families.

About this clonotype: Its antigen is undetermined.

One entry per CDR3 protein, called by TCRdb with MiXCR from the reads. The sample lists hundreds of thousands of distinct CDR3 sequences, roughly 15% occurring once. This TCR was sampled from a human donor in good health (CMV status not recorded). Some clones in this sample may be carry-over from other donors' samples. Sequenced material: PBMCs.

CDR3 protein: CASSQATATNEKLFF. In DNA form, the CDR3 reads TGTGCCAGCAGCCAAGCAACAGCAACTAATGAAAAACTGTTTTTT. The chain carries TRBV3-1 and TRBJ1-4; D is ambiguous. The CDR3 totals 15 residues. V lost 1 base and J 0 bases, leaving 6 bases between the germline ends. Germline CDR1 LGHDT, CDR2 YNNKEL (reference sequence).